This TCR beta chain stems from a study of blood T cell repertoires in COVID-19. The CDR3 sequence is 16 residues long. Germline-derived CDR1 and CDR2 are LNHDA and SQIVND (reference sequence). Trimming cost V 5 bases and J 1 base; bases outside gene matches: 10. Clones were read by immunoSEQ multiplex PCR, and TCRdb kept only the in-frame ones, dropping some. The sample contains hundreds of thousands of clones, approximately 90% of which appear only once. The chain joins TRBV19 to TRBJ2-7, with 8 bases lining up with TRBD2. The sequence came from a woman aged 25-40 years who had recovered from COVID-19. Sequencing was performed on PBMCs or T cells enriched from blood (not recorded which). The CDR3 spells CASSSVAAGESYEQYF. The CDR3 nucleotides are TGTGCCAGTAGTTCCGTGGCAGCGGGAGAATCCTACGAGCAGTACTTC.